These 18 T cell receptor beta chains originate from one sample sequenced in a study of blood T cell repertoires in COVID-19. Here immunoSEQ multiplex PCR was the method, and the copy in TCRdb shows in-frame clones only, minus some. The sample contains about 120,000 clones, 60% to 80% of which appear only once. The specimen was peripheral blood. Source of these receptors: an elderly woman with active or convalescent COVID-19.

This rearrangement joins TRBV18 to TRBJ1-5, with D possibly being TRBD1 (5 bases). Trimming took off 3 bases at V and 7 bases at J, with 13 bases between the two ends. CDR1 is KGHSH, CDR2 LQKENI, per germline. The CDR3 sequence is 14 residues long. CDR3 bases: TGTGCCAGCTCACCTCTAGGGGATGGACAGCCCCAGCATTTT. Protein: CASSPLGDGQPQHF.

This clone was recorded a few times. This chain uses TRBV19 with TRBJ1-5; D not resolved. From germline, CDR1 is LNHDA and CDR2 SQIVND (reference sequence). The CDR3 runs 15 residues. Trimming cost V 3 bases and J 0 bases, with 9 bases left between them. CDR3 loop: CASSIVSYSNQPQHF. For the CDR3, the DNA is TGTGCCAGTAGTATCGTCAGTTATAGCAATCAGCCCCAGCATTTT.

This clone appeared many times. This sequence joins TRBV7-8 and TRBJ2-1, with 7 nucleotides matching TRBD2. CDR1 and CDR2 (germline): SGHVS, FQNEAQ. V was pared by 5 bases and J by 8 bases, with 12 bases of the junction left unmatched. The CDR3 covers 15 residues. CDR3 amino acids: CASSPLSGRTDEQFF. The CDR3 region has the DNA TGTGCCAGCAGCCCCCTGTCCGGGAGGACGGATGAGCAGTTCTTC.

V and J are TRBV9 and TRBJ2-2; possibly TRBD2 for D (6 bases). Trimming pared 3 bases from V and 0 bases from J, leaving 6 bases between. The CDR3 extends over 14 amino acids. The V gene's germline CDR1 is SGDLS and CDR2 YYNGEE. The CDR3 region is CASSGLANTGELFF. The DNA for the CDR3 is TGTGCCAGCAGCGGACTAGCGAACACCGGGGAGCTGTTTTTT.

V usage is TRBV29-1 and J usage is TRBJ1-1, with D uncertain. CDR1 and CDR2 from the germline V gene are SQVTM and ANQGSEA. Trimming removed 8 bases at V and 2 bases at J, with 15 bases between. This CDR3 is 13 amino acids long. In nucleotides, the CDR3 is TGCAGCAATACCCGGTTAGATAACACTGAAGCTTTCTTT. This sequence encodes CSNTRLDNTEAFF.

V gene TRBV7-2 combines with J gene TRBJ1-3; D is perhaps TRBD1 (6 bases). Trimming took off 2 bases at V and 0 bases at J, with 17 bases between the two ends. From germline, CDR1 is SGHTA and CDR2 FQGNSA. This CDR3 comprises 18 residues. The CDR3 loop is CASSLTSYQGTSGNTIYF. CDR3 nucleotide sequence: TGTGCCAGCAGCTTAACTTCCTATCAGGGGACCTCTGGAAACACCATATATTTT. Complete variable domain (other parts from reference TRBV7-2 and TRBJ1-3): GAGVSQSPSNKVTEKGKDVELRCDPISGHTALYWYRQSLGQGLEFLIYFQGNSAPDKSGLPSDRFSAERTGGSVSTLTIQRTQQEDSAVYLCASSLTSYQGTSGNTIYFGEGSWLTVV.

This rearrangement joins TRBV5-1 to TRBJ2-3; 9 nucleotides match TRBD2. J was trimmed by 2 bases and V by 5 bases; bases with no gene match: 6. Germline values: CDR1 SGHRS, CDR2 YFSETQ. The CDR3 consists of 15 residues. The CDR3 region has the DNA TGCGCCAGCAGTACACCTAGCGGGAACACAGATACGCAGTATTTT. Its translation: CASSTPSGNTDTQYF.

CDR3 loop: CASRQDRGNSPLHF. The CDR3, as DNA: TGTGCCAGCAGACAGGACAGGGGTAATTCACCCCTCCACTTT. This chain uses TRBV6-6 with TRBJ1-6, with TRBD1 matching over 9 bases. Germline V gene lookup returns CDR1 MNHNY and CDR2 SVGAGI (reference sequence). The CDR3 contains 14 residues. V shed 6 bases, J shed 6 bases, and the junction held 3 bases outside the gene matches.

J is TRBJ2-5 and V is TRBV5-1; 11 bases fit TRBD2. This CDR3 has 15 amino acids. Losses at the gene ends were 1 base for V and 3 bases for J; bases not matched to a gene: 2. Per germline, CDR1 SGHRS and CDR2 YFSETQ. CDR3 sequence reads: CASSLFSGREETQYF. The CDR3 DNA is TGCGCCAGCAGCTTGTTTAGCGGGAGGGAAGAGACCCAGTACTTC.

The chain recombines TRBV27 with TRBJ2-7; weak D call: TRBD1 (5 bases). V was cut by 6 bases and J by 0 bases, with 12 bases left in between. Germline CDR1 reads MNHEY; CDR2 reads SMNVEV (reference sequence). The CDR3 has 14 amino acids. In DNA, the CDR3 is TGTGCCAGCAGCCTAGGACAAGGCTCCTACGAGCAGTACTTC. Residues: CASSLGQGSYEQYF.

V is TRBV4-2 and J is TRBJ1-5, with D uncertain. Trimming removed 4 bases at V and 5 bases at J, with 9 bases between. The germline V gene encodes CDR1 LGHNA and CDR2 YNFKEQ. The CDR3 is 13 residues long. The CDR3 nucleotides are TGTGCCAGCAGCCCCTATGAGGATCAGCCCCAGCATTTT. Translated: CASSPYEDQPQHF.

The rearrangement links TRBV20-1 to TRBJ1-2, with D uncertain. V gave up 5 bases and J gave up 5 bases, with 6 bases separating them. Germline values: CDR1 DFQATT, CDR2 SNEGSKA (reference sequence). The CDR3 runs 10 residues. The CDR3 loop is CSASRYGYTF. As DNA, the CDR3 is TGCAGTGCTTCTAGATATGGCTACACCTTC.

The gene calls are TRBV5-6 and TRBJ2-1, with D tentatively TRBD2 (6 bases). The CDR3 runs to 16 residues. Trimming took off 4 bases at V and 8 bases at J, with 22 bases between the two ends. CDR1 and CDR2 from the germline V gene are SGHDT and YYEEEE. The CDR3 bases are TGTGCCAGCAGCATGGGCCGGGGCAGCGGGTCAGATGAGCAGTTCTTC. Protein product: CASSMGRGSGSDEQFF.

This rearrangement joins TRBV7-2 to TRBJ1-2; 8 bases are a match to TRBD1. The CDR3 loop spans 14 amino acids. The junction had 6 bases not matched to a gene; V was cut back by 7 bases and J by 2 bases. Per germline, CDR1 SGHTA and CDR2 FQGNSA. The CDR3 DNA follows: TGTGCCAGCACCCAGGGGGCAGGGAACTATGGCTACACCTTC. Translated, it gives CASTQGAGNYGYTF.

This chain connects TRBV2 to TRBJ2-7, with 8 bases that match TRBD1. This CDR3 spans 16 amino acids. With 5 bases clipped from V and 2 bases from J, the junction kept 11 bases outside the gene matches. Germline values: CDR1 SNHLY, CDR2 FYNNEI. CDR3 region: CASSSSIGTGPYEQYF. The CDR3 coding sequence is TGTGCCAGCAGTTCCAGTATCGGGACAGGTCCCTACGAGCAGTACTTC.

The count of this clone is one. The rearrangement uses TRBV10-3 and TRBJ2-7; TRBD2 aligns across 9 bases. Germline loops: CDR1 ENHRY, CDR2 SYGVKD. The CDR3 length is 16 residues. The trim removed 2 bases at V and 2 bases at J, leaving 7 bases unmatched. CDR3 sequence (DNA): TGTGCCATCAGTGAGGCCAAGACTAGCGGCCCCTACGAGCAGTACTTC. Its translation is CAISEAKTSGPYEQYF.

The chain combines TRBV10-2 with TRBJ2-2; 13 nucleotides agree with TRBD2. The CDR3 totals 16 residues. The ends lost 10 bases at V and 2 bases at J; junction bases unmatched: 7. The germline gives CDR1 WSHSY, CDR2 SAAADI. The DNA for the CDR3 is TGCGCCACCTCGACTAGCGGGAGGAGAAACACCGGGGAGCTGTTTTTT. Protein product: CATSTSGRRNTGELFF.

The rearrangement uses TRBV9 and TRBJ1-2; weak D call: TRBD1 (5 bases). V shed 1 base and J shed 8 bases, with 12 bases lying between them. Germline CDR1 SGDLS, CDR2 YYNGEE. The CDR3 runs to 13 residues. The CDR3 DNA is TGTGCCAGCAGCGTATCAGATGCAGGGGGCTACACCTTC. Translated: CASSVSDAGGYTF. The full variable domain, with the rest looked up from reference TRBV9 and TRBJ1-2, is DSGVTQTPKHLITATGQRVTLRCSPRSGDLSVYWYQQSLDQGLQFLIQYYNGEERAKGNILERFSAQQFPDLHSELNLSSLELGDSALYFCASSVSDAGGYTFGSGTRLTVV.